This TCR beta chain was sequenced during a study of glioma-infiltrating T cells after dendritic cell vaccination. The data were produced by immunoSEQ multiplex PCR, yet TCRdb's version contains in-frame clones alone and is incomplete. The table has approximately 93,000 clones, 85% seen once. This sample's time point: after dendritic cell vaccination, including at tumor progression/relapse. This CDR3 has 16 amino acids. V shed 1 base, J shed 4 bases, and the junction held 2 bases outside the gene matches. Germline V gene lookup returns CDR1 SGHVS and CDR2 FNYEAQ. The chain uses TRBV7-6 and TRBJ2-2; TRBD2 matches at 11 bases. This sequence was found in a human donor with glioblastoma. Sample: blood, taken after dendritic cell vaccination. CDR3 DNA sequence: TGTGCCAGCAGCTTAGGACTAGCGGGACCCACCGGGGAGCTGTTTTTT. Its protein product is CASSLGLAGPTGELFF.